This record concerns one T cell receptor beta chain sequence. Its antigen is not known. The sample comes from a study of CD8 T cells in Susac syndrome. Overall study results and limits: Susac syndrome CD4+ T cell repertoires showed no clonal expansion.

RNA was extracted with the RNeasy kit, and a quantity of 0.5 to 1 ug was reverse transcribed using random hexamers. TCRdb used MiXCR to reprocess the immunoSEQ multiplex PCR reads, holding one entry per CDR3 protein. The table includes under 250,000 distinct CDR3 sequences, less than 95% detected once. This sequence was found in a human donor with Susac syndrome. Sequencing was carried out using CD4+ T cells from PBMCs.

This CDR3 is CASSFTQGDGYTF. In DNA, the CDR3 is TGCGCCAGCAGCTTCACACAGGGGGATGGCTACACCTTC. V usage is TRBV5-1 and J usage is TRBJ1-2; 8 bases are a match to TRBD1. This CDR3 region has 13 residues. The V gene's germline CDR1 is SGHRS and CDR2 YFSETQ. J lost 6 bases, V lost 2 bases, and 3 bases had no gene match.